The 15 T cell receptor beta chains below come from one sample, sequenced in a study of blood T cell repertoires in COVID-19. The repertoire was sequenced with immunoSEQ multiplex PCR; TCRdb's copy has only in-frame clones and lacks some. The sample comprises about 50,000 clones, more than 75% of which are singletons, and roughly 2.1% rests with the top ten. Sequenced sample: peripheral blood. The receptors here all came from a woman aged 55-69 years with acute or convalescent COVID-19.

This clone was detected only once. CDR3 sequence reads: CASSRTALNTEAFF. The CDR3 coding sequence is TGTGCCAGCAGCCGGACAGCTTTGAACACTGAAGCTTTCTTT. V usage is TRBV27 and J usage is TRBJ1-1; D may be TRBD1 (6 bases). This CDR3 contains 14 residues. The V and J ends lost 6 bases and 0 bases respectively, with 11 bases between them. Germline CDR1 and CDR2: MNHEY and SMNVEV (reference sequence).

The DNA for the CDR3 is TGTGCCAGCCAAATCACAGGGTTCACTGAAGCTTTCTTT. Translating it yields CASQITGFTEAFF. V is TRBV6-5 and J is TRBJ1-1; the D gene is possibly TRBD1 (6 bases). Germline CDR1 and CDR2: MNHEY and SVGAGI. The CDR3 extends over 13 amino acids. Trimming stripped 8 bases from V and 4 bases from J, with 14 bases between.

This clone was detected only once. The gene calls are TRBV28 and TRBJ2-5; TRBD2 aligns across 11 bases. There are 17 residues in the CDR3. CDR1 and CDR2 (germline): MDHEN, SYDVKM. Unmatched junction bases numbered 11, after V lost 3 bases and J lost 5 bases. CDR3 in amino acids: CASSFALAGGNGETQYF. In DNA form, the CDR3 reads TGTGCCAGCAGTTTCGCTCTAGCGGGGGGAAATGGTGAGACCCAGTACTTC. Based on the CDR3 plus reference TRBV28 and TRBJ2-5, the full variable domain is DVKVTQSSRYLVKRTGEKVFLECVQDMDHENMFWYRQDPGLGLRLIYFSYDVKMKEKGDIPEGYSVSREKKERFSLILESASTNQTSMYLCASSFALAGGNGETQYFGPGTRLLVL.

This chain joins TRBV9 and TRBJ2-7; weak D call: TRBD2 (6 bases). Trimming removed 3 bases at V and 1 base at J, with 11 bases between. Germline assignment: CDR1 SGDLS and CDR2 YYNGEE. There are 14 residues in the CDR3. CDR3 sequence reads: CASSAPGASYEQYF. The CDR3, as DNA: TGTGCCAGCAGCGCCCCGGGAGCTTCCTACGAGCAGTACTTC.

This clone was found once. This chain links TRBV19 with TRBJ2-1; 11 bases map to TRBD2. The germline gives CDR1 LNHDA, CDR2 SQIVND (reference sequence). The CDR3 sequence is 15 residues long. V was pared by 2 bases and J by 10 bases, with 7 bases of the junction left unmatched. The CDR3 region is CASSIRGLAGGEQFF. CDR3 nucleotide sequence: TGTGCCAGTAGTATAAGAGGGCTAGCGGGGGGCGAGCAGTTCTTC.

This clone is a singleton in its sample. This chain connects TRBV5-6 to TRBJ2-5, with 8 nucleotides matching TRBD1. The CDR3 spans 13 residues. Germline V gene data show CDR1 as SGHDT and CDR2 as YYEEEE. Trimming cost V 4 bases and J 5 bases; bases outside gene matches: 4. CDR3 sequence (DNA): TGTGCCAGCAGCCTGCGGACAGGGGAGACCCAGTACTTC. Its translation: CASSLRTGETQYF.

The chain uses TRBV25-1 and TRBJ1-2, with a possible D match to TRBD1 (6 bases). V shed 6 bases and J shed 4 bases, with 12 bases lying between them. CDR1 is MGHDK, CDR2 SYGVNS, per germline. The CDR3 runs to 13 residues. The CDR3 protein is CASRGGPGYGYTF. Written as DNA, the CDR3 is TGTGCCAGCAGAGGGGGTCCTGGCTATGGCTACACCTTC.

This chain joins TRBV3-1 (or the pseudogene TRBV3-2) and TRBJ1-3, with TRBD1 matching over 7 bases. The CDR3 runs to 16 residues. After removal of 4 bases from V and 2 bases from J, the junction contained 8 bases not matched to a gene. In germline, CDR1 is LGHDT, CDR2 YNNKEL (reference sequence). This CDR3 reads CASSPRDRTTGNTIYF. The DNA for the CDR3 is TGTGCCAGCAGCCCTAGGGACAGAACTACTGGAAACACCATATATTTT.

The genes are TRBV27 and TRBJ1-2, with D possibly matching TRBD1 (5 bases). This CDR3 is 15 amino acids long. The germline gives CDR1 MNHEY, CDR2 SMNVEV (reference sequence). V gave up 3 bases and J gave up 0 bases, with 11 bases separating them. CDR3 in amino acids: CASSFSRDSNYGYTF. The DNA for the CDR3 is TGTGCCAGCAGTTTCAGCAGGGACTCTAACTATGGCTACACCTTC.

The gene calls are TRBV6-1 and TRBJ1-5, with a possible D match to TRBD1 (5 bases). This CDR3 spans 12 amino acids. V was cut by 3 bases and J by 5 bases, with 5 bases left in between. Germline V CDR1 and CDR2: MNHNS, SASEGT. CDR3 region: CASSDRDQPQHF. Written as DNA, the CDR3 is TGTGCCAGCAGTGACAGGGATCAGCCCCAGCATTTT.

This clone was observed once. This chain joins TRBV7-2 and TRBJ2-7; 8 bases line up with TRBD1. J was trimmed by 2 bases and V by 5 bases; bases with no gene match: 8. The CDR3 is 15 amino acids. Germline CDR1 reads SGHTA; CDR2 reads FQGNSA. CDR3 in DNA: TGTGCCAGCAGCCAAAGACAGGGGTCCCCCTACGAGCAGTACTTC. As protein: CASSQRQGSPYEQYF.

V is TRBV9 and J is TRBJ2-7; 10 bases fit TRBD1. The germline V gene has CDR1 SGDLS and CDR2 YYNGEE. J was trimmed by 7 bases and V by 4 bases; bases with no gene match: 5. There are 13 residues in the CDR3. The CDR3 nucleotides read TGTGCCAGCAGCAACGACAGGGGGCAGGAGCAGTACTTC. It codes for CASSNDRGQEQYF.

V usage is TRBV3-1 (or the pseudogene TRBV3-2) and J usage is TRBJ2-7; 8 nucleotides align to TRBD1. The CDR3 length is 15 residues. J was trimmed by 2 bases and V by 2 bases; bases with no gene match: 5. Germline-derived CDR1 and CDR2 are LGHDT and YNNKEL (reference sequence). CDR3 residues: CASSQRDRLPYEQYF. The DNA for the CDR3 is TGTGCCAGCAGCCAACGGGACAGGCTACCCTACGAGCAGTACTTC.

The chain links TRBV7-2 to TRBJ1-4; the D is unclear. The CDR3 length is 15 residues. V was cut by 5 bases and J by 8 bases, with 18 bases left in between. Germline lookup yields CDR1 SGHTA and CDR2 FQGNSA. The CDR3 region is CASSPGPALIEKLFF. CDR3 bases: TGTGCCAGCAGCCCTGGGCCGGCCCTCATCGAAAAACTGTTTTTT. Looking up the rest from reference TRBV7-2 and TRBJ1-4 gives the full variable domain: GAGVSQSPSNKVTEKGKDVELRCDPISGHTALYWYRQSLGQGLEFLIYFQGNSAPDKSGLPSDRFSAERTGGSVSTLTIQRTQQEDSAVYLCASSPGPALIEKLFFGSGTQLSVL.

The CDR3 DNA sequence: TGTGCCAGCAGCTCCTTGACAGACGCGAACCTGTATGCTGAAGCTTTCTTT. Protein product: CASSSLTDANLYAEAFF. The rearrangement joins TRBV11-2 to TRBJ1-1; tentatively, D is TRBD1 (5 bases). Trimming took 4 bases from V and 6 from J, leaving 24 bases between them. This CDR3 spans 17 amino acids. Germline V gives CDR1 SGHAT, CDR2 FQNNGV.